The present T cell receptor (beta chain) was sequenced within a study of OX40 agonist ivuxolimab in advanced cancers. Study-wide context: The mean age was 60 years, ranging from 23 to 79, with about four fifths of participants male. General study findings and limits: Expanded clones belonging to CD8+ T cells outnumbered, on average, those of CD4+. No determination was made of the antigen specificity of the expanded peripheral T cells.

Using immunoSEQ multiplex PCR, the repertoire was profiled, and TCRdb retains in-frame clones only, with some absent. Found here are approximately 6,000 clones, approximately 80% of them singletons; the top ten hold under 15%. This clone was observed once. What it recognizes is unknown. The CDR3 totals 15 residues. The V gene's germline CDR1 is SGHTS and CDR2 YDEGEE. V shed 4 bases, J shed 5 bases, and the junction held 6 bases outside the gene matches. This TCR was sampled from an adult with an advanced solid tumor such as melanoma, head and neck, liver or kidney cancer. The sample here was CD4+ or CD8+ T cells sorted from blood, taken in a trial of the OX40 agonist ivuxolimab. The chain is built from TRBV5-8 and TRBJ1-4, with 9 positions matching TRBD1. The CDR3 region is CASSDPGQGNEKLFF. The CDR3 DNA is TGTGCCAGCAGCGACCCGGGACAGGGAAATGAAAAACTGTTTTTT.